Listed below are T cell receptor beta chains from one sample, sequenced in a study of blood T cells in healthy people across ages. TCRdb fed the 5' RACE reads into MiXCR, producing one record per CDR3 protein. Seen here are roughly 800,000 distinct CDR3 sequences, around a quarter observed once, and the top ten hold around 3%. These data were also filed under a second study, of T cells of mothers and their children.

The sequencing sample was made of blood. These receptors originate from a boy aged 10-17 years in good health. CDR3s include the opening cysteine and the closing phenylalanine or tryptophan. Fields, in order: J gene, clone size, V gene, CDR3 protein. Only some rows state a clone size, as once, few, many or a class for expanded clones.

>TRBJ2-3|few|TRBV12-3/TRBV12-4
CAGSLLAGADTQYF
>TRBJ2-2|many|TRBV7-9
CASSLSGAGELFF
>TRBJ1-4|.|TRBV2
CATQPGGEKLFF
>TRBJ2-3|few|TRBV30
CAWTPGTGGLDTQYF
>.|few|TRBV19
CASSMSSIQETQYF
>TRBJ1-3|few|TRBV30
CAWSVASGNTIYF
>TRBJ2-7|few|TRBV27
CASSSRTGSNYEQYF
>.|.|TRBV7-9
CASSRPRGAYYEQYF
>TRBJ1-5|.|TRBV5-5
CASSLEQGGQPQHF
>TRBJ1-2|.|TRBV6-1
CASSDPRTGAYYGYTF
>TRBJ2-4|.|TRBV5-6
CASSLVLENIQYF
>TRBJ1-1|many|TRBV6-5
CASRPGGNTEAFF
>TRBJ2-7|.|TRBV5-5
CASSPLDGSYEQYF
>TRBJ1-1|few|TRBV9
CASSAMTGGDTAFF
>TRBJ1-3|.|TRBV18
CASSPPSGIGARGNTIYF
>TRBJ2-3|.|TRBV5-1
CASSLAFGPGTDTQYF
>TRBJ2-1|.|TRBV5-1
CASSLGTSMGEQFF
>TRBJ2-6|.|TRBV10-3
CAISIGNSGANVLTF
>TRBJ2-7|few|TRBV29-1
CSVRDSSYEQYF
>TRBJ2-3|.|TRBV3-1
CASSQDVSTSTTNTQYF
>TRBJ2-2|.|TRBV5-1
CASSLRAELGTGELFF
>TRBJ2-7|.|TRBV6-5
CASSYGERGEQYF
>TRBJ2-1|.|TRBV29-1
CSAYTGSYNEQFF
>TRBJ1-1|many|TRBV6-5
CASSPRQGRYTEAFF
>TRBJ2-4|.|TRBV9
CASTDGLAKNIQYF
>TRBJ2-7|.|TRBV3-1
CASSHHGGGVIPYEQYF
>TRBJ2-4|.|TRBV20-1
CSAQISLAKNIQYF
>TRBJ2-3|few|TRBV7-3
CASSPTGGAEDTQYF
>TRBJ1-3|.|TRBV12-3/TRBV12-4
CASSPGTFSGNTIYF
>TRBJ1-3|.|TRBV5-1
CASSSVTGKGSGNTIYF
>TRBJ2-7|.|TRBV10-3
CSESYEQYF
>TRBJ2-2|many|TRBV29-1
CSAMGRGDTGELFF
>TRBJ2-1|.|TRBV29-1
CSVGGNNEQFF
>TRBJ1-2|.|TRBV6-5
CASSPHGQGKEGYTF
>TRBJ1-1|.|TRBV6-5
CASSYWQNTEAFF
>TRBJ2-1|.|TRBV7-6
CASSLLLAGPYNEQFF